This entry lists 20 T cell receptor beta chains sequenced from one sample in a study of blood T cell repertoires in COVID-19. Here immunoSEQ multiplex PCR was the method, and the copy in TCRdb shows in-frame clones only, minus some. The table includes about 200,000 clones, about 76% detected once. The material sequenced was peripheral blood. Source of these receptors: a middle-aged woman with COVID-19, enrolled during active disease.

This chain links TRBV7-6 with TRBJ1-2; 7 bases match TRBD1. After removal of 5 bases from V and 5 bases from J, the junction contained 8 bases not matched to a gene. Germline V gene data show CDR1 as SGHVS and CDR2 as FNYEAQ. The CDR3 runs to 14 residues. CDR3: CASSPRQGRYGYTF. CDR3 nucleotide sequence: TGTGCCAGCAGCCCGAGACAGGGAAGATATGGCTACACCTTC.

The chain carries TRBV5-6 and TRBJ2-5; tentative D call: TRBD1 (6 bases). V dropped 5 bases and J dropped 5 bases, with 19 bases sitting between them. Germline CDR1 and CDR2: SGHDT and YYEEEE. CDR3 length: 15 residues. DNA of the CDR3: TGTGCCAGCAGTTGGGACACCAGACCGGGGGAGACCCAGTACTTC. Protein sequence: CASSWDTRPGETQYF.

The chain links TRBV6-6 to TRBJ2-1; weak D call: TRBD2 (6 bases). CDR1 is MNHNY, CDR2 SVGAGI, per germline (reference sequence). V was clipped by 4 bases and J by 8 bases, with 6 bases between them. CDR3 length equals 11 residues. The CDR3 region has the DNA TGTGCCAGCAGTTGGAGGGATGAGCAGTTCTTC. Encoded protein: CASSWRDEQFF.

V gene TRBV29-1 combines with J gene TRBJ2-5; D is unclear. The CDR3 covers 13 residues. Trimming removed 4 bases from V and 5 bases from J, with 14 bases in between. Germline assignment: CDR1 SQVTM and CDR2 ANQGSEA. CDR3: CSVVHILQETQYF. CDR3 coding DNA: TGCAGCGTTGTTCACATCCTCCAGGAGACCCAGTACTTC.

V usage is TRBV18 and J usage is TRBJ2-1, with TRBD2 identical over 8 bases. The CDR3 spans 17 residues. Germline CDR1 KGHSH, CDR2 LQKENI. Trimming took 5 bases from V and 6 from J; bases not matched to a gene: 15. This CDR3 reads CASSSWTSPKGGNEQFF. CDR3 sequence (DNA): TGTGCCAGCTCATCGTGGACTAGCCCTAAGGGGGGCAATGAGCAGTTCTTC. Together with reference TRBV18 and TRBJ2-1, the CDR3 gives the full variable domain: NAGVMQNPRHLVRRRGQEARLRCSPMKGHSHVYWYRQLPEEGLKFMVYLQKENIIDESGMPKERFSAEFPKEGPSILRIQQVVRGDSAAYFCASSSWTSPKGGNEQFFGPGTRLTVL.

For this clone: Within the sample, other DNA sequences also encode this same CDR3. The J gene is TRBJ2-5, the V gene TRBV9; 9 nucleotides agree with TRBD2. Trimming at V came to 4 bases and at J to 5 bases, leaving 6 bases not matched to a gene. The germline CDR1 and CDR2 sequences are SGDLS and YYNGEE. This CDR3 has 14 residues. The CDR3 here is CASSPGLAGETQYF. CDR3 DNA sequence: TGTGCCAGCAGCCCGGGACTAGCAGGGGAGACCCAGTACTTC.

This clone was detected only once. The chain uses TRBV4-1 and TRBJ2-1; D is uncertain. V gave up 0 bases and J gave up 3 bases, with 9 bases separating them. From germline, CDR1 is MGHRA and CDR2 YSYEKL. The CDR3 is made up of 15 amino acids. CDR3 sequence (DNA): TGCGCCAGCAGCCAAGACCCAAGCTACTACAATGAGCAGTTCTTC. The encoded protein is CASSQDPSYYNEQFF.

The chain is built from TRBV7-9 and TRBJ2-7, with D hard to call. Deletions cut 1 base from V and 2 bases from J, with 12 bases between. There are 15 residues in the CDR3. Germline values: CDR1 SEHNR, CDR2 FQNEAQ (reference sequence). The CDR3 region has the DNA TGTGCCAGCAGCTTAGTACTTGGTTCCACCTACGAGCAGTACTTC. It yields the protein CASSLVLGSTYEQYF. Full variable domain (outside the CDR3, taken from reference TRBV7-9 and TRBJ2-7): DTGVSQNPRHKITKRGQNVTFRCDPISEHNRLYWYRQTLGQGPEFLTYFQNEAQLEKSRLLSDRFSAERPKGSFSTLEIQRTEQGDSAMYLCASSLVLGSTYEQYFGPGTRLTVT.

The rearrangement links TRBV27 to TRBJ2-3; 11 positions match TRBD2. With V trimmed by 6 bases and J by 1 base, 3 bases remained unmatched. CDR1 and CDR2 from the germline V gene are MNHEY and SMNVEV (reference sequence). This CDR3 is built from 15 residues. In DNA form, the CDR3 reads TGTGCCAGCAGGAATAGCGGGAGGGGCACAGATACGCAGTATTTT. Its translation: CASRNSGRGTDTQYF.

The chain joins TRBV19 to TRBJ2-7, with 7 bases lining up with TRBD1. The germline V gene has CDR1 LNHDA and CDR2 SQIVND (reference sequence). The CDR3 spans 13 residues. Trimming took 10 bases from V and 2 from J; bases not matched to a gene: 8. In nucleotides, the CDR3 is TGTGCCACCACGGACAGGCAAGCCTACGAGCAGTACTTC. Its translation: CATTDRQAYEQYF.

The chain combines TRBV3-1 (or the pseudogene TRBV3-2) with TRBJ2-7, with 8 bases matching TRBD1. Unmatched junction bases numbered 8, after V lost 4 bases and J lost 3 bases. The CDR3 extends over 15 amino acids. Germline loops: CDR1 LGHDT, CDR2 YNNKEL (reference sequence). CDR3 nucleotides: TGTGCCAGCAGCCGCCCCGGGACAGGCATCTACGAGCAGTACTTC. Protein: CASSRPGTGIYEQYF.

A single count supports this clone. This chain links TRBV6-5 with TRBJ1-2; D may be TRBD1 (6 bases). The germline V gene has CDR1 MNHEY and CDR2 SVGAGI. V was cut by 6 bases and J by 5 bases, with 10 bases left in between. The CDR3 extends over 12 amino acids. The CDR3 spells CASRQGLYGYTF. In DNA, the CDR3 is TGTGCCAGCAGACAGGGTCTTTATGGCTACACCTTC.

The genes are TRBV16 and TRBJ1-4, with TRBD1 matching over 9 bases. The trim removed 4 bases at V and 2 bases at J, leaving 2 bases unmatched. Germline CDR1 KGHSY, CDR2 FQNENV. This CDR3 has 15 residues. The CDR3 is CASSLDRGTNEKLFF. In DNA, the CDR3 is TGTGCCAGCAGCCTGGACAGGGGCACTAATGAAAAACTGTTTTTT.

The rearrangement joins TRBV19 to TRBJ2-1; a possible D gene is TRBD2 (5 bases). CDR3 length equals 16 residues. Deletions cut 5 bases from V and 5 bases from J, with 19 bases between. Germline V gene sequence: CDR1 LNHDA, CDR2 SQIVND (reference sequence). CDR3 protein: CASSSPAVEGNNEQFF. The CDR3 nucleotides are TGTGCCAGTAGTTCCCCAGCGGTAGAGGGAAACAATGAGCAGTTCTTC.

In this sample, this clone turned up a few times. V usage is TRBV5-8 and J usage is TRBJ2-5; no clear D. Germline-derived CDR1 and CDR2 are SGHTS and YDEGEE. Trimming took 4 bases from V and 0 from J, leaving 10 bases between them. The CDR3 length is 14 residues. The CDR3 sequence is CASSPGVYQETQYF. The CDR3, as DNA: TGTGCCAGCAGCCCTGGAGTGTACCAAGAGACCCAGTACTTC.

The CDR3 DNA follows: TGCGCCAGCAGCCTCGCAGGCGGGACAGACGGAAACACCGGGGAGCTGTTTTTT. Encoded protein: CASSLAGGTDGNTGELFF. The chain combines TRBV5-1 with TRBJ2-2; possible D gene TRBD1, 7 bases. CDR3 size: 18 residues. Germline lookup yields CDR1 SGHRS and CDR2 YFSETQ. Trimming removed 4 bases at V and 2 bases at J, with 21 bases between.

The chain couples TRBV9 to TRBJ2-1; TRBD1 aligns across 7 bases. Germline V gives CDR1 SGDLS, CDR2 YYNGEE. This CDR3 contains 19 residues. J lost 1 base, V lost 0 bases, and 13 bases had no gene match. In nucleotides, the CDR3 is TGTGCCAGCAGCGTAGCTAACAGGGGATCTTGGGCGTCCTACAATGAGCAGTTCTTC. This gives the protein CASSVANRGSWASYNEQFF.

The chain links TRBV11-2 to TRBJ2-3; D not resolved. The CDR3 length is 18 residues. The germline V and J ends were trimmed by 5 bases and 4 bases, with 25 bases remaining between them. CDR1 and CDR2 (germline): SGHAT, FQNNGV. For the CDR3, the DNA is TGTGCCAGCAGCCCCCCCTTTTGGCGAGCGACCGGCGCAGATACGCAGTATTTT. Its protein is CASSPPFWRATGADTQYF. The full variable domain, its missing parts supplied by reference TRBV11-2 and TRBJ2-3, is EAGVAQSPRYKIIEKRQSVAFWCNPISGHATLYWYQQILGQGPKLLIQFQNNGVVDDSQLPKDRFSAERLKGVDSTLKIQPAKLEDSAVYLCASSPPFWRATGADTQYFGPGTRLTVL.

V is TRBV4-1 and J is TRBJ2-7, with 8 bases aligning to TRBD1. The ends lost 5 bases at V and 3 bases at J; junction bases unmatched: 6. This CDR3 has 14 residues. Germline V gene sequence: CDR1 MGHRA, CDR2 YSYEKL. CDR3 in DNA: TGCGCCAGCAGCGCCAGACAGGGGAACTACGAGCAGTACTTC. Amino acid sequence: CASSARQGNYEQYF.

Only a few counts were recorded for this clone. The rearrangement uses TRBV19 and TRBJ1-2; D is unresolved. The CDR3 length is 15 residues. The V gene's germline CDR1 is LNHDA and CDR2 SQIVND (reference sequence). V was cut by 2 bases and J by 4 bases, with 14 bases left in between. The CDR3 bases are TGTGCCAGTAGTATACTCGGTGGAGGCACCTATGGCTACACCTTC. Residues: CASSILGGGTYGYTF.